A single sample is the source of the 2 T cell receptor beta chains below, sequenced in a study of T-cell reconstitution after alpha-beta-depleted transplantation in children. General study points: Counts and diversity of T cells one year after transplant came mostly from newly produced T cells.

As it was prepared, the TCRbeta library received unique molecular identifiers. One entry per CDR3 protein, called by TCRdb with MiXCR from the PCR reads. The repertoire holds fewer than 350,000 distinct CDR3 sequences, with almost 8% as singletons. These receptors' targets are unknown. The sample here was peripheral blood, taken 360 days after TCRalphabeta/CD19-depleted stem cell transplant. The source of these receptors is a female patient aged 2-15 years who had a stem cell transplant for Fanconi anemia, so the T cells may come from the graft donor.

This clonotype was observed at least ten times. The chain uses TRBV4-3 and TRBJ2-3; D is tentatively TRBD1 or TRBD2 (5 bases each). Germline-derived CDR1 and CDR2 are LGHNA and YSLEER. The CDR3 loop spans 15 amino acids. V was trimmed by 0 bases and J by 6 bases, leaving 13 bases between them. The CDR3 DNA reads TGCGCCAGCAGCCAAGATGGGGCGGGTGGGGATACGCAGTATTTT. This sequence encodes CASSQDGAGGDTQYF.

This clonotype was recorded many times. The chain links TRBV7-9 to TRBJ1-1; D unresolved. The CDR3 covers 14 residues. Trimming removed 2 bases at V and 1 base at J, with 8 bases between. Germline V gene sequence: CDR1 SEHNR, CDR2 FQNEAQ (reference sequence). CDR3 nucleotide sequence: TGTGCCAGCAGCTTAAAGGGATCGAACACTGAAGCTTTCTTT. It translates to CASSLKGSNTEAFF.